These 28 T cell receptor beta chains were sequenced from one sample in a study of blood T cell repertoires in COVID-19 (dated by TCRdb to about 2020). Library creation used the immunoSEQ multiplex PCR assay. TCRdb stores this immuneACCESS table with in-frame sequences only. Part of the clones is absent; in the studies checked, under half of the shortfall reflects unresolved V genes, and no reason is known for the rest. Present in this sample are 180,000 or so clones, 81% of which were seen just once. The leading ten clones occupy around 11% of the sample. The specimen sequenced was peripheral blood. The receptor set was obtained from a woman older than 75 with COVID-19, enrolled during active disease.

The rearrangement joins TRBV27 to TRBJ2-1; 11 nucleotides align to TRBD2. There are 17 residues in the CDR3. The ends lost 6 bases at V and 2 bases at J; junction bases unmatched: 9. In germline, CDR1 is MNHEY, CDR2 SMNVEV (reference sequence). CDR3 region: CASRKTSGSMTYNEQFF. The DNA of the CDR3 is TGTGCCAGCAGGAAAACTAGCGGGAGTATGACCTACAATGAGCAGTTCTTC.

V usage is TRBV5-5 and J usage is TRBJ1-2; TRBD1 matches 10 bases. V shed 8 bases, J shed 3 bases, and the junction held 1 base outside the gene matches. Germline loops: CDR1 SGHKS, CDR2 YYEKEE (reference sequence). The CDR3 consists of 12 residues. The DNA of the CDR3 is TGTGCCAGGACAGGGGGCCACTATGGCTACACCTTC. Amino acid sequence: CARTGGHYGYTF.

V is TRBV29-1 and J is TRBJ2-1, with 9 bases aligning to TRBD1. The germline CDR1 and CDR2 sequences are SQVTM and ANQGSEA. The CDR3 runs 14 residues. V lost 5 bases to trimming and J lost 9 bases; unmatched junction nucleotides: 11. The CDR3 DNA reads TGCAGCGTTAGGGGGACAGGGAAAAGTGGTGAGCAGTTCTTC. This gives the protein CSVRGTGKSGEQFF.

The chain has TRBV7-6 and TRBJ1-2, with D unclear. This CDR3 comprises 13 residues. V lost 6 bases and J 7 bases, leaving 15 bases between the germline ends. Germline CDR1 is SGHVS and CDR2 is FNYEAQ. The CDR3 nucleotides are TGTGCCAGCAGTTCATCTCTTCGGGGTGGCTACACCTTC. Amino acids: CASSSSLRGGYTF.

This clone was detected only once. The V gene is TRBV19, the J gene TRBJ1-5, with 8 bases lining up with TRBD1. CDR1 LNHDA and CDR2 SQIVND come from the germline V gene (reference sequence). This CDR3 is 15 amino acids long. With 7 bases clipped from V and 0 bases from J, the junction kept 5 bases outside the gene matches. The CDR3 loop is CASTGDRYSNQPQHF. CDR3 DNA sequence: TGTGCCAGTACCGGGGACAGGTATAGCAATCAGCCCCAGCATTTT.

CDR3 nucleotides: TGTGCCAGTAGTATCCTGAGGGGACAGGGGGCCGTTGGCTACACCTTC. It translates to CASSILRGQGAVGYTF. The genes are TRBV19 and TRBJ1-2; 12 nucleotides align to TRBD1. Looked up from germline, CDR1 is LNHDA and CDR2 is SQIVND (reference sequence). The V segment lost 3 bases and the J segment 7 bases; nucleotides outside the gene matches: 9. The CDR3 has 16 amino acids.

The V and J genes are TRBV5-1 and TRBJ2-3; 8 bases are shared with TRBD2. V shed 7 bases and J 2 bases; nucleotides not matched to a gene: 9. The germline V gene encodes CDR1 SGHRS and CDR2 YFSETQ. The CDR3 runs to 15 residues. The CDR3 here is CASSASGLSTDTQYF. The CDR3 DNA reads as TGCGCCAGCTCGGCTAGCGGGCTCTCCACAGATACGCAGTATTTT. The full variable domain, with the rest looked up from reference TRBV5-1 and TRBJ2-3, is KAGVTQTPRYLIKTRGQQVTLSCSPISGHRSVSWYQQTPGQGLQFLFEYFSETQRNKGNFPGRFSGRQFSNSRSEMNVSTLELGDSALYLCASSASGLSTDTQYFGPGTRLTVL.

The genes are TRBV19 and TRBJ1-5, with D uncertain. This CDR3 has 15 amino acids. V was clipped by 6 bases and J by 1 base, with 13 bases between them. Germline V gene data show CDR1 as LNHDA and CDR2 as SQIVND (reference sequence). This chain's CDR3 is CASRKREASNQPQHF. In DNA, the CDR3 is TGTGCCAGTAGAAAAAGGGAGGCGAGCAATCAGCCCCAGCATTTT.

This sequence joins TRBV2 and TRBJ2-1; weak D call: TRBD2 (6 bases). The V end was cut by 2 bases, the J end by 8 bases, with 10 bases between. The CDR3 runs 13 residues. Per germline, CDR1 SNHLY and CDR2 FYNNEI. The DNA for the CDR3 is TGTGCCAGCAGTGAACGGGGGTTCCATGAGCAGTTCTTC. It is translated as CASSERGFHEQFF.

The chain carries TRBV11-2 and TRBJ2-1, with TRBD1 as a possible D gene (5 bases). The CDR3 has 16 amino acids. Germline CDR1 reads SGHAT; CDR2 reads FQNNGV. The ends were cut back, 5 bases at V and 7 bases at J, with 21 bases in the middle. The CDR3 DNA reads TGTGCCAGCAGCCGTTGGGGCGGAACTCAGTGGAATGAGCAGTTCTTC. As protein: CASSRWGGTQWNEQFF.

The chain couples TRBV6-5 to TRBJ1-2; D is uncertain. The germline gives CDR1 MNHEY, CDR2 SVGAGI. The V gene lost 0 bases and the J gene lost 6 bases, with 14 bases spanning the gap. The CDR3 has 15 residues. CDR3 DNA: TGTGCCAGCAGTTACTCGCGCGGGTCTGCTAATGGCTACACCTTC. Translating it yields CASSYSRGSANGYTF.

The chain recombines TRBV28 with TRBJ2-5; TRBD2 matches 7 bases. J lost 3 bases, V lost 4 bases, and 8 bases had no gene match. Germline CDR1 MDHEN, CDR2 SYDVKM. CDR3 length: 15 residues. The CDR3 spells CASSSFWGGKETQYF. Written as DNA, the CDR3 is TGTGCCAGCAGTTCCTTCTGGGGGGGGAAAGAGACCCAGTACTTC. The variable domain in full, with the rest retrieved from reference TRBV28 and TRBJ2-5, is DVKVTQSSRYLVKRTGEKVFLECVQDMDHENMFWYRQDPGLGLRLIYFSYDVKMKEKGDIPEGYSVSREKKERFSLILESASTNQTSMYLCASSSFWGGKETQYFGPGTRLLVL.

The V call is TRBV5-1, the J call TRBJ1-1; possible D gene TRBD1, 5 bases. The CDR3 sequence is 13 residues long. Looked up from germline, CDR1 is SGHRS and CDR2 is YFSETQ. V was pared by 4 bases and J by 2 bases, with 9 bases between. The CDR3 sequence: CASSPQDNTEAFF. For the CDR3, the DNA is TGCGCCAGCAGCCCACAGGATAACACTGAAGCTTTCTTT.

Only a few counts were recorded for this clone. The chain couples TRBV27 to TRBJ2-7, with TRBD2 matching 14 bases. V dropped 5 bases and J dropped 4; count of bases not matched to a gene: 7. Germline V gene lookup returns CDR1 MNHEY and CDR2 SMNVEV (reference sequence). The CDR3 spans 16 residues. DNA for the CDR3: TGTGCCAGCAGTCCAGGACTAGCGGGAGGTTGGTACGAGCAGTACTTC. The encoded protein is CASSPGLAGGWYEQYF.

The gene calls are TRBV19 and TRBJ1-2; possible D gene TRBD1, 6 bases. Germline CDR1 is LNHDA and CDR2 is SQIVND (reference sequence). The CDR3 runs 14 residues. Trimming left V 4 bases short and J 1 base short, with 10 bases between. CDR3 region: CASSTQGNNYGYTF. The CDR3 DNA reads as TGTGCCAGTAGTACACAGGGAAATAACTATGGCTACACCTTC.

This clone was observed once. CDR3 sequence reads: CASSLANLGQDTGELFF. CDR3 DNA: TGTGCCAGCAGCTTAGCTAACCTCGGACAGGACACCGGGGAGCTGTTTTTT. V gene TRBV7-9 combines with J gene TRBJ2-2; 7 nucleotides agree with TRBD1. V shed 0 bases and J 3 bases; nucleotides not matched to a gene: 7. CDR1 is SEHNR and CDR2 is FQNEAQ in the germline V gene (reference sequence). The CDR3 spans 17 residues.

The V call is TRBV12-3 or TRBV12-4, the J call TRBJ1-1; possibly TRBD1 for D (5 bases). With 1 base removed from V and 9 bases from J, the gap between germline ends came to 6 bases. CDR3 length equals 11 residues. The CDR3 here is CASSLGTKAFF. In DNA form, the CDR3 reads TGTGCCAGCAGTTTAGGGACAAAAGCTTTCTTT.

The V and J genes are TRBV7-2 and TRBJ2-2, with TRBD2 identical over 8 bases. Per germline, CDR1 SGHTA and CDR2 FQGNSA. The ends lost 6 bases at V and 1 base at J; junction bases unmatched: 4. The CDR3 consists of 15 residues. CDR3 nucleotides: TGTGCCAGCAGATCCAGCGGGAGGAACACCGGGGAGCTGTTTTTT. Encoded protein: CASRSSGRNTGELFF.

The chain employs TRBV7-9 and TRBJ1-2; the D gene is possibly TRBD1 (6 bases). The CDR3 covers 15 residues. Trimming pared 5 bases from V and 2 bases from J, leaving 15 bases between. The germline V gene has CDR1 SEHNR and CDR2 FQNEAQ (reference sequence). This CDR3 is CASSRADSMNYGYTF. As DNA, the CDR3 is TGTGCCAGCAGCCGGGCGGACAGTATGAACTATGGCTACACCTTC.

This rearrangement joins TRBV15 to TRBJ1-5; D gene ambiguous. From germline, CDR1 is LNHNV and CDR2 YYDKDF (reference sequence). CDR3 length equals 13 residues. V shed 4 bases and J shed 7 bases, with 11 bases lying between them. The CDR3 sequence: CATSKEQWQPQHF. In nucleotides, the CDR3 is TGTGCCACCAGCAAAGAACAGTGGCAGCCCCAGCATTTT.

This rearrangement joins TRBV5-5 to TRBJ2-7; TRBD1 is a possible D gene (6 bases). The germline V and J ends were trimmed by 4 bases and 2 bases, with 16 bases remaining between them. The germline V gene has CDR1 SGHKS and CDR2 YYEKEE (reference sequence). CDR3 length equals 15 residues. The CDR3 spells CASSVTGGMAYEQYF. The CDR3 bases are TGTGCCAGCAGCGTGACAGGAGGAATGGCCTACGAGCAGTACTTC.

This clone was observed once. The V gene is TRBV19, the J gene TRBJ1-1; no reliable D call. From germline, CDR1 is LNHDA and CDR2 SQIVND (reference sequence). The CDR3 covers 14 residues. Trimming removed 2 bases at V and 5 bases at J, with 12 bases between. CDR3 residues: CASSIRDAGTEAFF. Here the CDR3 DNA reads TGTGCCAGTAGTATAAGGGATGCGGGAACTGAAGCTTTCTTT.

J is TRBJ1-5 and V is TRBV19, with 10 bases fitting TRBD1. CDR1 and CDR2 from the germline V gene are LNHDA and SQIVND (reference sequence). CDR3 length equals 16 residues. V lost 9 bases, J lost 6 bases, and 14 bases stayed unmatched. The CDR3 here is CASHPGPGQGSQPQHF. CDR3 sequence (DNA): TGTGCCAGCCACCCAGGGCCGGGACAGGGGAGTCAGCCCCAGCATTTT.

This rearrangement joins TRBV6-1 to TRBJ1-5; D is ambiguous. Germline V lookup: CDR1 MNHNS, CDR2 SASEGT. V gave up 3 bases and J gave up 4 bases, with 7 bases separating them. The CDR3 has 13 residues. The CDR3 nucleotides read TGTGCCAGCAGTGATCAGATTAATCAGCCCCAGCATTTT. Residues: CASSDQINQPQHF.

Here the CDR3 reads CASPSGTIVDTEAFF. CDR3 DNA: TGTGCCAGCCCCTCCGGGACTATCGTGGACACTGAAGCTTTCTTT. The J gene is TRBJ1-1, the V gene TRBV2, with D possibly matching TRBD1 (5 bases). Trimming removed 8 bases from V and 3 bases from J, with 19 bases in between. The CDR3 runs to 15 residues. The V gene's germline CDR1 is SNHLY and CDR2 FYNNEI. Complete variable domain (other parts from reference TRBV2 and TRBJ1-1): EPEVTQTPSHQVTQMGQEVILRCVPISNHLYFYWYRQILGQKVEFLVSFYNNEISEKSEIFDDQFSVERPDGSNFTLKIRSTKLEDSAMYFCASPSGTIVDTEAFFGQGTRLTVV.

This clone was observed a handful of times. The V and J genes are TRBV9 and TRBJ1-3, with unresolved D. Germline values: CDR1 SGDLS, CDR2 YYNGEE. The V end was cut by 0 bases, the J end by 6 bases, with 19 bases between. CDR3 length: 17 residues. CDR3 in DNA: TGTGCCAGCAGCGTAGGGGCAGGCCGCGGGAAAGCAAACACCATATATTTT. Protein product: CASSVGAGRGKANTIYF.

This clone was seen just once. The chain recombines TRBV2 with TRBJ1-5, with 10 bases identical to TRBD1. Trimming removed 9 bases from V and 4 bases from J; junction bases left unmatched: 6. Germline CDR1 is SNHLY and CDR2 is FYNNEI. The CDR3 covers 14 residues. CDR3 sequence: CASMDRGGNQPQHF. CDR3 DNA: TGTGCCAGTATGGACAGGGGGGGAAATCAGCCCCAGCATTTT.

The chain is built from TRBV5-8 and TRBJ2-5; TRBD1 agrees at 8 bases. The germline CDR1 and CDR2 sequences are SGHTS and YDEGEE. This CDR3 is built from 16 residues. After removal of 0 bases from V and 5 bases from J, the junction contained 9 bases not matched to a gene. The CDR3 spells CASSLGSTGVRETQYF. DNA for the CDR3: TGTGCCAGCAGCTTGGGGTCGACAGGGGTCCGGGAGACCCAGTACTTC. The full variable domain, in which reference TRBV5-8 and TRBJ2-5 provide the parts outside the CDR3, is EAGVTQSPTHLIKTRGQQATLRCSPISGHTSVYWYQQALGLGLQFLLWYDEGEERNRGNFPPRFSGRQFPNYSSELNVNALELEDSALYLCASSLGSTGVRETQYFGPGTRLLVL.